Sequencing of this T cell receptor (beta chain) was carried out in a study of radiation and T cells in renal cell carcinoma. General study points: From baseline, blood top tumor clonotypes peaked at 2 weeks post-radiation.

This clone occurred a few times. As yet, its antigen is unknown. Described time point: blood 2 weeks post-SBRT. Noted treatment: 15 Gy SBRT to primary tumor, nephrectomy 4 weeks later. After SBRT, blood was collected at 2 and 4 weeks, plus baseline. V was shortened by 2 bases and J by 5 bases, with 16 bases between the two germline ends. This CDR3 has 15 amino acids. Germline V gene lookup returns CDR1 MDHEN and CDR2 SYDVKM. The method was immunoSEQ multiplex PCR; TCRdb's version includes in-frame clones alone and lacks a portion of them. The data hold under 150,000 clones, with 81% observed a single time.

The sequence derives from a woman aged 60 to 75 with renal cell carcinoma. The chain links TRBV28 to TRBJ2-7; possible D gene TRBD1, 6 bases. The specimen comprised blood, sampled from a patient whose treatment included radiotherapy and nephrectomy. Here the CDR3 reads CASSLRSPGGHEQYF. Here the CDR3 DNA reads TGTGCCAGCAGTTTAAGATCCCCTGGGGGCCACGAGCAGTACTTC.